This T cell receptor beta chain was identified during a study of cytomegalovirus exposure and HLA in healthy donors. Across the whole study: In an early release, HLA-typed donors contributed 75 million to 85 million unique TCR sequences.

Points from the study as a whole: Another analysis was done later, and it associated around 16,000 TCR beta sequences with HLA alleles at 0.05 false discovery rate. An analysis done earlier found most TCR beta V segments productive about 87% or about 30% of the time.

Germline V gives CDR1 SEHNR, CDR2 FQNEAQ (reference sequence). This CDR3 is 16 amino acids long. V lost 3 bases to trimming and J lost 6 bases, with 17 bases between them. Comments on this clone: Its antigen remains unidentified.

PCR involved 60 Vbeta and 13 Jbeta primers. Profiled with immunoSEQ multiplex PCR; TCRdb holds only in-frame clones, not every one. The data contain under 150,000 clones, around 77% of them seen just once; the ten biggest clones take up about 5.4%. The receptor comes from a woman aged 25 to 39 in good health and CMV-seropositive. Sequences were obtained from PBMCs. The J gene is TRBJ1-4, the V gene TRBV7-9; D is perhaps TRBD1 (5 bases). The CDR3 spells CASSLLRGEVDEKLFF. In nucleotides, the CDR3 is TGTGCCAGCAGCTTGTTGCGGGGCGAAGTCGATGAAAAACTGTTTTTT. Full variable domain (remainder filled in from reference TRBV7-9 and TRBJ1-4): DTGVSQNPRHKITKRGQNVTFRCDPISEHNRLYWYRQTLGQGPEFLTYFQNEAQLEKSRLLSDRFSAERPKGSFSTLEIQRTEQGDSAMYLCASSLLRGEVDEKLFFGSGTQLSVL.